The clone carrying this T cell receptor beta chain was detected only once. The data are from a study of control samples from healthy donors and cancer patients. CDR1 is SGDLS and CDR2 is YYNGEE in the germline V gene. The V end lost 4 bases, the J end lost 4 bases, and 18 bases lay between the germline ends. There are 16 residues in the CDR3. Libraries were prepared by immunoSEQ multiplex PCR; TCRdb keeps only in-frame clonotypes and omits some of them. The sample has around 110,000 clones, over 90% seen once; the top ten hold about 2.5%. This receptor was taken from a man aged 25 to 40 in good health. The chain uses TRBV9 and TRBJ2-1; D possibly uses TRBD1 or TRBD2 (6 bases each). The sample consisted of blood. CDR3 protein: CASSHAGGSLYNEQFF. In nucleotides, the CDR3 is TGTGCCAGCAGCCACGCCGGGGGCTCCCTTTACAATGAGCAGTTCTTC.